This is a list of T cell receptor beta chains from one sample in a study of memory CD4+ T cells and cytomegalovirus serostatus. Produced via immunoSEQ multiplex PCR; TCRdb's table is partial and in-frame only. Here the sample spans around 60,000 clones, approximately 71% being singletons. Sequencing was performed on memory CD4+ T cells from blood. The receptors shown here come from an adult in good health and CMV-seronegative. CDR3s include the opening cysteine and the closing phenylalanine or tryptophan. Fields, in order: V gene, J gene, D gene, clone size, CDR3 DNA, CDR3 protein. D genes are given only for firm matches. The size entry is marked missing in some rows and otherwise reads once, few, many or a size class.

>TRBV30|TRBJ2-2|TRBD2|NA
TGTGCCTGGAGTGTTCTGGGACGGGAGGGCCGGGCCGGGGAGCTGTTTTTT
CAWSVLGREGRAGELFF
>TRBV5-4|TRBJ1-1|NA|NA
TGTGCCAGCAGCACCCGGGGGCTGAACACTGAAGCTTTCTTT
CASSTRGLNTEAFF
>TRBV12-2|TRBJ2-2|NA|NA
TGTGCAAGTCGCTTAGGGGTTAATTTGCACACCGGGGAGCTGTTTTTT
CASRLGVNLHTGELFF
>TRBV9|TRBJ1-4|TRBD1|NA
TGTGCCAGCAGCGTAGCTGGGACAGCAGAAAAACTGTTTTTT
CASSVAGTAEKLFF
>TRBV4-1|TRBJ1-1|TRBD1|NA
TGCGCCAGCAGCCAAGGGGGGGGTATAGGGGGCAACACTGAAGCTTTCTTT
CASSQGGGIGGNTEAFF
>TRBV7-9|TRBJ2-6|NA|NA
TGTGCCAGCAGCTCCCCTCCGAGCCTGACTTTC
CASSSPPSLTF
>TRBV7-9|TRBJ1-1|NA|NA
TGTGCCAGCAGCTTACAGGGGAAGGACACTGAAGCTTTCTTT
CASSLQGKDTEAFF
>TRBV25-1|TRBJ1-3|NA|NA
TGTGCCAGCCTAAGCTCTGGAAACACCATATATTTT
CASLSSGNTIYF
>TRBV14|TRBJ2-7|TRBD1|NA
TGTGCCAGCAGCCAAGGTGCAGGGGGCACCTACGAGCAGTACTTC
CASSQGAGGTYEQYF
>TRBV28|TRBJ2-7|NA|once
TGTGCCAGCAGTCTTGGGACCTGGGGGGAGCAGTACTTC
CASSLGTWGEQYF
>TRBV7-2|TRBJ2-7|TRBD2|NA
TGTGCCAGCAGCCCCCGGAGCGGGAGCGGATACGAGCAGTACTTC
CASSPRSGSGYEQYF
>TRBV14|TRBJ1-6|NA|NA
TGTGCCAGCAGCCGATCAACGGAGGCTTCACCCCTCCACTTT
CASSRSTEASPLHF
>TRBV7-9|TRBJ2-2|NA|NA
TGTGCCAGCAGCTTCGAGGGTAGTCACACCGGGGAGCTGTTTTTT
CASSFEGSHTGELFF
>TRBV11-2|TRBJ1-1|NA|medium-sized
TGTGCCAGCAGCTTATCCTCCTCTCAGAGTACAGCTTTCTTT
CASSLSSSQSTAFF
>TRBV7-8|TRBJ1-3|TRBD1|NA
TGTGCCAGCAGCTTACAGGGGGCCTCTGGAAACACCATATATTTT
CASSLQGASGNTIYF
>TRBV13|TRBJ1-3|NA|few
TGTGCCAGCAGCTTACCGGCTTCTGGAAACACCATATATTTT
CASSLPASGNTIYF
>TRBV6-1|TRBJ2-1|NA|NA
TGTGCCAGCAGGATCTCTAACAATGAGCAGTTCTTC
CASRISNNEQFF
>TRBV6-1|TRBJ1-2|NA|NA
TGTGCCAGCAGGCAGACAGGCGCTAACTATGGCTACACCTTC
CASRQTGANYGYTF
>TRBV10-3|TRBJ2-7|NA|NA
TGTGCCATCAGTGAGTTCCAGGACTCCTACGAGCAGTACTTC
CAISEFQDSYEQYF
>TRBV21-1|TRBJ2-4|NA|NA
TGTGCCAGCAGCCTTCGACAGGGAGGGTTTGGCAGAAACATTCAGTACTTC
CASSLRQGGFGRNIQYF
>TRBV5-1|TRBJ1-1|NA|few
TGCGCCAGCAGCATCGCAGGGGACCACTACACTGAAGCTTTCTTT
CASSIAGDHYTEAFF
>TRBV15|TRBJ2-1|TRBD2|NA
TGTGCCACCAGCAGAGACGCGGGAGTAGGGAACAATGAGCAGTTCTTC
CATSRDAGVGNNEQFF
>TRBV19|TRBJ2-2|TRBD2|NA
TGTGCCAGTAGTCCCACCGGACTAGCGGGAGGAAACACCGGGGAGCTGTTTTTT
CASSPTGLAGGNTGELFF
>TRBV15|TRBJ1-4|NA|once
TGTGCCACCAGCAGATCAGGAGCATTCTCAAATGTGGCTAAACTGTTTTTT
CATSRSGAFSNVAKLFF
>TRBV6-1|TRBJ2-7|NA|NA
TGTGCCAGCAGTCCCGTAGGGTACGAGCAGTACTTC
CASSPVGYEQYF
>TRBV18|TRBJ1-2|TRBD1|NA
TGTGCCAGCTCAGGACAGGGGGCCTATGGCTACACCTTC
CASSGQGAYGYTF
>TRBV5-1|TRBJ1-4|TRBD1|NA
TGCGCCAGCAGCGTAGGGACAGGGGGCTCGGAAAAACTGTTTTTT
CASSVGTGGSEKLFF
>TRBV6-1|TRBJ1-5|TRBD1|NA
TGTGCCAGCAGTGAAGGTACAGGGGGAAGCAATCAGCCCCAGCATTTT
CASSEGTGGSNQPQHF
>TRBV30|TRBJ1-1|NA|NA
TGTGCCTGGAGTGTACTACAGGAGAACACTGAAGCTTTCTTT
CAWSVLQENTEAFF